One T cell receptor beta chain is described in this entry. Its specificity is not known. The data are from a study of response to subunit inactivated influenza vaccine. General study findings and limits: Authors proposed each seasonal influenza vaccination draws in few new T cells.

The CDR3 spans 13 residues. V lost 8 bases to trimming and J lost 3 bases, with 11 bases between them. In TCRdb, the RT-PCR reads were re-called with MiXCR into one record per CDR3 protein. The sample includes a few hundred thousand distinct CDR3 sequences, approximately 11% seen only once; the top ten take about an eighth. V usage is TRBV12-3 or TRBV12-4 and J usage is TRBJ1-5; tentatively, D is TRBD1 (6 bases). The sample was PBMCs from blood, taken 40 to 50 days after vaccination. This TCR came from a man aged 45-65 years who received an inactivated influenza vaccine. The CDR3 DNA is TGTGCCAGCGCCCGGGGGCCCAATCAGCCCCAGCATTTT. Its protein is CASARGPNQPQHF.